Following are 4 T cell receptor beta chains from one sample sequenced in a study of T cells in localized non-small cell lung cancer. The method was immunoSEQ multiplex PCR; TCRdb's version includes in-frame clones alone and lacks a portion of them. The sample holds roughly 48,000 clones, around 77% seen once. This sample comprised peripheral blood, obtained before any cancer treatment. These receptors were obtained from a man aged 40 to 75 with stage I squamous cell lung carcinoma.

The genes are TRBV7-6 and TRBJ2-3, with D tentatively TRBD1 (5 bases). Trimming took 5 bases from V and 2 from J, leaving 11 bases between them. The V gene's germline CDR1 is SGHVS and CDR2 FNYEAQ. The CDR3 is 14 amino acids. The CDR3 loop is CASSKQTVTDTQYF. CDR3 nucleotide sequence: TGTGCCAGCAGCAAACAGACAGTCACAGATACGCAGTATTTT.

V gene TRBV28 combines with J gene TRBJ2-2; D gene ambiguous. V dropped 3 bases and J dropped 0 bases, with 2 bases sitting between them. The CDR3 loop spans 13 amino acids. Germline V CDR1 and CDR2: MDHEN, SYDVKM. CDR3 amino acids: CASSFTNTGELFF. The CDR3 DNA reads as TGTGCCAGCAGTTTCACGAACACCGGGGAGCTGTTTTTT.

This clone was found a few times. The chain carries TRBV6-5 and TRBJ1-1, with D unresolved. The germline gives CDR1 MNHEY, CDR2 SVGAGI. The CDR3 sequence is 11 residues long. Trimming cost V 6 bases and J 6 bases, with 8 bases left between them. The CDR3 coding sequence is TGTGCCAGCAGGTTCGGGCCTGAAGCTTTCTTT. It translates to CASRFGPEAFF.

This clone was seen once. V usage is TRBV5-1 and J usage is TRBJ1-6; no firm D call. Germline CDR1 reads SGHRS; CDR2 reads YFSETQ. The CDR3 is 13 amino acids. Trimming took 5 bases from V and 9 from J, leaving 12 bases between them. The chain's CDR3 is CASRGSQSSPLHF. The CDR3 DNA follows: TGCGCCAGCAGGGGGTCGCAGTCTTCACCCCTCCACTTT.